The clone carrying this T cell receptor beta chain has more than one count but fewer than ten. The CDR3 extends over 13 amino acids. Losses at the gene ends were 5 bases for V and 5 bases for J; bases not matched to a gene: 4. Through a sample-barcoded 5' primer and a J-beta primer mix, a second PCR was run for about 6 to 11 cycles. TCRdb re-derived calls from the 5' RACE reads in MiXCR, one entry per CDR3 protein. The sample has around 850,000 distinct CDR3 sequences, approximately 35% seen once; the top ten hold over 10%. This record comes from a study of blood T cells in healthy people across ages.

Sequencing input: blood. This receptor was obtained from a man between 18 and 35 years old in good health. V is TRBV12-3 or TRBV12-4 and J is TRBJ2-7, with TRBD2 identical over 9 bases. CDR3 protein: CASSTLAGNEQYF. The CDR3 coding sequence is TGTGCCAGCAGTACCCTAGCGGGGAACGAGCAGTACTTC.